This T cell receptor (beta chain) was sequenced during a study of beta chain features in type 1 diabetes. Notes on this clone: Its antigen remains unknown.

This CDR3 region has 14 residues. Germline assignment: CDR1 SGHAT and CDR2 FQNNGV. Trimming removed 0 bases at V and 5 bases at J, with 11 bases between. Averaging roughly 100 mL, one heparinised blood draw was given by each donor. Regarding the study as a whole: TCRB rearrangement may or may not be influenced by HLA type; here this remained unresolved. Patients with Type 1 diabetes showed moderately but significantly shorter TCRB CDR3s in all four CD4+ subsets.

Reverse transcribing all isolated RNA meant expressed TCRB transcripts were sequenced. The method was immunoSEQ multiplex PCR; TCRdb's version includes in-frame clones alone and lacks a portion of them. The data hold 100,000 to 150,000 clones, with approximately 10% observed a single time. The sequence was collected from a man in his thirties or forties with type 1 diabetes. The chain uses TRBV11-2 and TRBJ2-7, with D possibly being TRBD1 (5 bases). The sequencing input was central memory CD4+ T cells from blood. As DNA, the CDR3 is TGTGCCAGCAGCTTAGATCAGGGTCTTCACGAGCAGTACTTC. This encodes CASSLDQGLHEQYF.